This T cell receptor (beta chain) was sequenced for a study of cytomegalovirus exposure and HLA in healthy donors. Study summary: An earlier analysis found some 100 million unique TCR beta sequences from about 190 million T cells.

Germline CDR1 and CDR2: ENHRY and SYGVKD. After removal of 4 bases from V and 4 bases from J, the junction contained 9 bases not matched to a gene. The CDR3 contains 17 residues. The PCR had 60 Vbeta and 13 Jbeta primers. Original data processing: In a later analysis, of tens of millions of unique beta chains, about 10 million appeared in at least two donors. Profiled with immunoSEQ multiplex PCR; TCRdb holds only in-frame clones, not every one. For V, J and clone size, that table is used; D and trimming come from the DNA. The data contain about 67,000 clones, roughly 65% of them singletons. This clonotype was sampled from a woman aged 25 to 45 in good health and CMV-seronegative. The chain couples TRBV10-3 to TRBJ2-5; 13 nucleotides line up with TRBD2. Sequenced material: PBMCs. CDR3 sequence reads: CAISGVTSGGAGETQYF. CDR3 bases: TGTGCCATCAGTGGTGTCACTAGCGGGGGGGCAGGAGAGACCCAGTACTTC.